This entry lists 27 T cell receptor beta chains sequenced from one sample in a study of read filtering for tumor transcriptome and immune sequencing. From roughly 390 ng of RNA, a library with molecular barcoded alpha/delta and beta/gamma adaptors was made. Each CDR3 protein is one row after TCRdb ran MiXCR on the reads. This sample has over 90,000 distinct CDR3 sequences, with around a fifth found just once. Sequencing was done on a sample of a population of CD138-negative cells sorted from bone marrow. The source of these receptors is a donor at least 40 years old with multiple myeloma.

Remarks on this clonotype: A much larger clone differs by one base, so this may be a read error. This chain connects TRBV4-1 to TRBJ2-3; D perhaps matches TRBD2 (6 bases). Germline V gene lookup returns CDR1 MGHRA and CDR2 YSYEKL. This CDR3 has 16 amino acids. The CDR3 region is CASSHRSGGFTDTRYF. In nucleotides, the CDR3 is TGCGCCAGCAGCCATAGAAGTGGGGGGTTCACAGATACGCGGTATTTT.

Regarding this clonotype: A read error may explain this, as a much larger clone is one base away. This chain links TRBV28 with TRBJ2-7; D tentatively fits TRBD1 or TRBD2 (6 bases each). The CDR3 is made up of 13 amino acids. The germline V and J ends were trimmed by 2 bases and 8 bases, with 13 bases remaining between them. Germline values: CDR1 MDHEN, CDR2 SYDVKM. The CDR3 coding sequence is TGTGCCAGCAGTTTACCTGACGGGGGCAAGCAGTACTTC. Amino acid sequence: CASSLPDGGKQYF.

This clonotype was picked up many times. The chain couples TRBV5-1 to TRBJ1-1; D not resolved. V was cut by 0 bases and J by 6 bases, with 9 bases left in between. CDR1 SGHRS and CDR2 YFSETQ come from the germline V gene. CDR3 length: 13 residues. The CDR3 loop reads CASSLGSSSEAFF. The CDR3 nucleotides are TGCGCCAGCAGCTTGGGGTCTTCATCTGAAGCTTTCTTT.

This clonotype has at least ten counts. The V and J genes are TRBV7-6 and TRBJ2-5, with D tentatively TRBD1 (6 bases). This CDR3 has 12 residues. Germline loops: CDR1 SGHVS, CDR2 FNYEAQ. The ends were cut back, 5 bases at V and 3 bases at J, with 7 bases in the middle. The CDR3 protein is CASSPGEETQYF. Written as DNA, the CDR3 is TGTGCCAGCAGCCCAGGGGAAGAGACCCAGTACTTC.

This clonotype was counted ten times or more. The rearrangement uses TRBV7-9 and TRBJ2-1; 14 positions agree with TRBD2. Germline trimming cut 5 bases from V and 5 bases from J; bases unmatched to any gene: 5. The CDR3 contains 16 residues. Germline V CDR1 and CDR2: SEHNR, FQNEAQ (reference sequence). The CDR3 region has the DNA TGTGCCAGCAGCCTGATGGGACTAGCGGGGGACAATGAGCAGTTCTTC. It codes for CASSLMGLAGDNEQFF.

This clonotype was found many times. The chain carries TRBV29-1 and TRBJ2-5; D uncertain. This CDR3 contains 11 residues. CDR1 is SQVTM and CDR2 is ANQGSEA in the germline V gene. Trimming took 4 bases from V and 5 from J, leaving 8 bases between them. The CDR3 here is CSVVPSETQYF. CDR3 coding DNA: TGCAGCGTTGTCCCCTCGGAGACCCAGTACTTC.

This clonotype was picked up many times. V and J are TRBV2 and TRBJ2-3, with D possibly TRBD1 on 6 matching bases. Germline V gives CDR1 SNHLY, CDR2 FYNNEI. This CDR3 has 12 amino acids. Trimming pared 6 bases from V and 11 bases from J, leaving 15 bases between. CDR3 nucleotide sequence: TGTGCCAGCAGCTACAGGGTAGAGGGGCAGTATTTT. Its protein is CASSYRVEGQYF. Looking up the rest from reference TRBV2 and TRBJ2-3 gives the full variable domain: EPEVTQTPSHQVTQMGQEVILRCVPISNHLYFYWYRQILGQKVEFLVSFYNNEISEKSEIFDDQFSVERPDGSNFTLKIRSTKLEDSAMYFCASSYRVEGQYFGPGTRLTVL.

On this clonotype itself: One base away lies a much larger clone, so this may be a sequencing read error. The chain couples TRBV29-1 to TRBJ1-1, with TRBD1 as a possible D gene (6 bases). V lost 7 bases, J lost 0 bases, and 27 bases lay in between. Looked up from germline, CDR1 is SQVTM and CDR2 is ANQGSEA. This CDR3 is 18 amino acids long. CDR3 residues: CSAGGSGAIGNMNTEAFF. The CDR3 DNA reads TGCAGCGCCGGCGGGTCAGGGGCCATAGGAAACATGAACACTGAAGCTTTCTTT.

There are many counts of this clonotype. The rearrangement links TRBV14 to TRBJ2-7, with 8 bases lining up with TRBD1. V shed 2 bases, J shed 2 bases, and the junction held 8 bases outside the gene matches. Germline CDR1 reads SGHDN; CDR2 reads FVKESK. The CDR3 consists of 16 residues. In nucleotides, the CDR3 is TGTGCCAGCAGCCAAACCGGACAGGGCTTGCCCTACGAGCAGTACTTC. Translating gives CASSQTGQGLPYEQYF.

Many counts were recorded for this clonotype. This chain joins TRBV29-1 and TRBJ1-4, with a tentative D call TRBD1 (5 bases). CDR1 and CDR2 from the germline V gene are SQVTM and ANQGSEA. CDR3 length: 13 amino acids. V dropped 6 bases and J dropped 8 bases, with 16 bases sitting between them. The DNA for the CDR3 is TGCAGCGTCTCCGGGACCCCAGGAGAAAAACTGTTTTTT. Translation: CSVSGTPGEKLFF.

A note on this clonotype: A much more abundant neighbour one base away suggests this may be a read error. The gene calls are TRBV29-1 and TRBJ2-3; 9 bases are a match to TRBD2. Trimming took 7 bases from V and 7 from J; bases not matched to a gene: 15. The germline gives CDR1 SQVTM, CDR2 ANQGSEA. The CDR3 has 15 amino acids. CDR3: CSADRAAGGKNTQYF. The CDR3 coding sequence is TGCAGCGCGGACCGGGCAGCGGGGGGTAAAAATACGCAGTATTTT.

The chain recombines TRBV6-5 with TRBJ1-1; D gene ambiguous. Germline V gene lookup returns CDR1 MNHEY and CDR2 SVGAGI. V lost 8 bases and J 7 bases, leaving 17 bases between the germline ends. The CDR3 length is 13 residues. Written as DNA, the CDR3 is TGTGCCAGCGGAAAGGGATCCTACCTTGAAGCTTTCTTT. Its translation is CASGKGSYLEAFF.

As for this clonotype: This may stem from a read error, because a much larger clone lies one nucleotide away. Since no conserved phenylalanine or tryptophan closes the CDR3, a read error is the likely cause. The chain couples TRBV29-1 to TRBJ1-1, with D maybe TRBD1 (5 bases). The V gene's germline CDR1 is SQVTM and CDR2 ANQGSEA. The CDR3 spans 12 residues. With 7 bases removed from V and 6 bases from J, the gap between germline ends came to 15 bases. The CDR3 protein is CSGGSGSAEAFL. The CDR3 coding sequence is TGCAGCGGTGGATCAGGGTCCGCTGAAGCTTTCCTT.

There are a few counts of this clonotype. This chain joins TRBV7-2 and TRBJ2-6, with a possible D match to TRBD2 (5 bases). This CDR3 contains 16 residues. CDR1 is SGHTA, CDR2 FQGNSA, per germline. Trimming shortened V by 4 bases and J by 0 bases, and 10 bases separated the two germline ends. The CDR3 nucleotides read TGTGCCAGCAGCTGGCTGGGAGTCTCTGGGGCCAACGTCCTGACTTTC. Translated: CASSWLGVSGANVLTF.

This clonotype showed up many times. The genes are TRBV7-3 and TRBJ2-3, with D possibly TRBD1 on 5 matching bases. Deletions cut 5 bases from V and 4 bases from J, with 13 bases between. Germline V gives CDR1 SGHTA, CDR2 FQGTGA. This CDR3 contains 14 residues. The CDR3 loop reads CASSVGQGSDTQYF. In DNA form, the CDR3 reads TGTGCCAGCAGCGTGGGGCAGGGTTCAGATACGCAGTATTTT.

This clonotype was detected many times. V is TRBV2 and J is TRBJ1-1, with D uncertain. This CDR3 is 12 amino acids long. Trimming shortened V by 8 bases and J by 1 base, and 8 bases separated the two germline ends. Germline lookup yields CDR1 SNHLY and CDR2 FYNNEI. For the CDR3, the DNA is TGTGCCAGCGCCGGGCCGAACACTGAAGCTTTCTTT. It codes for CASAGPNTEAFF.

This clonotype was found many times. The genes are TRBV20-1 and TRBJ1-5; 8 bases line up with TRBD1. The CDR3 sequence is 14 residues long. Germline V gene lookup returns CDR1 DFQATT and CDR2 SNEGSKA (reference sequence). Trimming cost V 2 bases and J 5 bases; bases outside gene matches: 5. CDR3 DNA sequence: TGCAGTGCTAGACGAGGACAGGGCGATCAGCCCCAGCATTTT. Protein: CSARRGQGDQPQHF.

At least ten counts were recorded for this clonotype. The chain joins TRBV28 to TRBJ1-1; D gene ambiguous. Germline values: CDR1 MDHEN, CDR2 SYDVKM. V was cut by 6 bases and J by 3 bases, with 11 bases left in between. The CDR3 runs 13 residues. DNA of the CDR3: TGTGCCAGCAGCTTCGGGATAGACACTGAAGCTTTCTTT. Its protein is CASSFGIDTEAFF.

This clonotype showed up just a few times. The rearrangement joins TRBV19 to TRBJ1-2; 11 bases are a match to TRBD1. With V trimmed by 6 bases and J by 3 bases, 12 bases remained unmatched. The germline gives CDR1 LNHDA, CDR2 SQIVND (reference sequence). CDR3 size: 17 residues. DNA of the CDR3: TGTGCCAGTAGGCCCCGGACAGGGGGCCAAGGAGACTATGGCTACACCTTC. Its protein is CASRPRTGGQGDYGYTF.

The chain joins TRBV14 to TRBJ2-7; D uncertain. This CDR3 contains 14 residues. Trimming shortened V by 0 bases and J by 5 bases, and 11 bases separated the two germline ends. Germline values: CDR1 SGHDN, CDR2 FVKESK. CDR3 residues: CASSQDLGRNEQYF. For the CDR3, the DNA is TGTGCCAGCAGCCAAGATTTGGGTAGGAACGAGCAGTACTTC.

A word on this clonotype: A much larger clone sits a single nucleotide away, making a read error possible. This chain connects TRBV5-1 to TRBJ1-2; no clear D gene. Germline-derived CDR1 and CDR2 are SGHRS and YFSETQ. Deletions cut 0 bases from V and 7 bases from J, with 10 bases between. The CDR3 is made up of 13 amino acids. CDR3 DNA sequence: TGCGCCAGCAGCTTGGAGGGTGGCTGTGGCTACACCTTC. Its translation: CASSLEGGCGYTF.

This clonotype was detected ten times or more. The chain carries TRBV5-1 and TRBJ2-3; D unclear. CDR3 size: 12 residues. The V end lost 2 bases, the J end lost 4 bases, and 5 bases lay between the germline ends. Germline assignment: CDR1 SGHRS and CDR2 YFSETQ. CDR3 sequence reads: CASSFSSDTQYF. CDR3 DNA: TGCGCCAGCAGCTTTTCATCAGATACGCAGTATTTT.

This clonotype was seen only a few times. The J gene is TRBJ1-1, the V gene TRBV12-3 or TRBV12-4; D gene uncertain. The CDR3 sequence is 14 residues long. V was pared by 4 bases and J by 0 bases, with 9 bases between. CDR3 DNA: TGTGCCAGCAGTTATTGGGGAATGAACACTGAAGCTTTCTTT. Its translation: CASSYWGMNTEAFF.

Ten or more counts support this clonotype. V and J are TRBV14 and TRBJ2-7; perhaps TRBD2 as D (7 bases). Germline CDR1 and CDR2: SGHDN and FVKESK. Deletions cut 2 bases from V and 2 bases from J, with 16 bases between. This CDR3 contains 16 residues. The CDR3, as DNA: TGTGCCAGCAGCCAACTGCGGAAGGGGGGGCCCTACGAGCAGTACTTC. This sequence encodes CASSQLRKGGPYEQYF.

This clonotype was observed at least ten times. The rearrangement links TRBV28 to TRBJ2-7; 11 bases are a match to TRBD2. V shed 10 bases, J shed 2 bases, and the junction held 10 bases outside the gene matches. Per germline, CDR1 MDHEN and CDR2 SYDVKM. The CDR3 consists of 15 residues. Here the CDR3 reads CATSGSGGVTYEQYF. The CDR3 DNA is TGTGCCACTTCGGGTAGCGGGGGGGTTACCTACGAGCAGTACTTC. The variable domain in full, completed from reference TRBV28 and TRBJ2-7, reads DVKVTQSSRYLVKRTGEKVFLECVQDMDHENMFWYRQDPGLGLRLIYFSYDVKMKEKGDIPEGYSVSREKKERFSLILESASTNQTSMYLCATSGSGGVTYEQYFGPGTRLTVT.

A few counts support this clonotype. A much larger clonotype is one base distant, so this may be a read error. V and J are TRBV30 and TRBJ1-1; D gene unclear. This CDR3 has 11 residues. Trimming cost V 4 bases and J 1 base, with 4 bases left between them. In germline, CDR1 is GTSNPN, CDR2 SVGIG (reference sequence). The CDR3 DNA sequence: TGTGCCTGGAAGAGGAACACTGAAGCTTTCTTT. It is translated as CAWKRNTEAFF.

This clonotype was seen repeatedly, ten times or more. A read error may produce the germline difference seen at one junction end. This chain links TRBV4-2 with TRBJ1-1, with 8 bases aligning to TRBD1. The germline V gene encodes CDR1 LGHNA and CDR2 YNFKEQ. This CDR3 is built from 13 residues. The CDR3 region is CASMTGENAEAFF. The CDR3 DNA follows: TGTGCCAGCATGACAGGGGAGAACGCTGAAGCTTTCTTT.